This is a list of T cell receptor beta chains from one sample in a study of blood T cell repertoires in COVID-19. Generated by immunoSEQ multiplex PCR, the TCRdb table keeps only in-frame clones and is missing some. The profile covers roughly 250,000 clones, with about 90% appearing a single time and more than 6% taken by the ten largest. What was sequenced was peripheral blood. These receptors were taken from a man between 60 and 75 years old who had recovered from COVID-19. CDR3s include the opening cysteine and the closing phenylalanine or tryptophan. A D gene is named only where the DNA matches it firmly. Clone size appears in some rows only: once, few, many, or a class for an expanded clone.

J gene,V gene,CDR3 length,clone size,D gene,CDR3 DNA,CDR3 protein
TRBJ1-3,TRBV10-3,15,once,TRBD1,TGTGCCATCACAGGGGGCGAGACCGCTGGAAACACCATATATTTT,CAITGGETAGNTIYF
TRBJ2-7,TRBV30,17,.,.,TGTGCCTGGAGCGCAAGGGGTAGGACGGGAGCAACCTACGAGCAGTACTTC,CAWSARGRTGATYEQYF
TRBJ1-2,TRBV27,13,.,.,TGTGCCAGCAGTTCCCGACAGTCCTATGGCTACACCTTC,CASSSRQSYGYTF
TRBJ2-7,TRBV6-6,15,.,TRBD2,TGTGCCAGCAGTTACTGGCCTAGCGGTACCTACGAGCAGTACTTC,CASSYWPSGTYEQYF
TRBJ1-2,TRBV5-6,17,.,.,TGTGCCAGCAGCCCCAGGACGGGAAGCGTTCCTAACTATGGCTACACCTTC,CASSPRTGSVPNYGYTF
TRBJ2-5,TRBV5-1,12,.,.,TGCGCCAGCAGCCCGAGGAAAGAGACCCAGTACTTC,CASSPRKETQYF
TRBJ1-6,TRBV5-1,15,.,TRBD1,TGCGCCAGCAGCTTCCGGGACAGGGGGAATTCACCCCTCCACTTT,CASSFRDRGNSPLHF
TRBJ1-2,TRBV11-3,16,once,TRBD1,TGTGCCAGCAGCTTAGGGTTGGGACAGGGAAGCTATGGCTACACCTTC,CASSLGLGQGSYGYTF
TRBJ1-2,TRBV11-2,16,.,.,TGTGCCAGCAGCCCTAGCGGGTCTGGGAAGAACTATGGCTACACCTTC,CASSPSGSGKNYGYTF
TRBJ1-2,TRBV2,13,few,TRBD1,TGTGCCAGCAGCGGGACAGGGGGTCATGGCTACACCTTC,CASSGTGGHGYTF
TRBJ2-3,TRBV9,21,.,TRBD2,TGTGCCAGCAGCGCACTACCCGGGACTAGCGGGGGCCTACCTAGCACAGATACGCAGTATTTT,CASSALPGTSGGLPSTDTQYF
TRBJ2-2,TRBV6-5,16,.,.,TGTGCCAGCAGTTATTGGCCTCCGGGGGACACCGGGGAGCTGTTTTTT,CASSYWPPGDTGELFF
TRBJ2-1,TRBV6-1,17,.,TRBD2,TGTGCCAGCAGTGAGGTAGGACTAGCGGCACATTACAATGAGCAGTTCTTC,CASSEVGLAAHYNEQFF
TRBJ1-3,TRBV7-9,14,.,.,TGTGCCAGCAGCGAAACCGGGGGAGACCCTACCATATATTTT,CASSETGGDPTIYF
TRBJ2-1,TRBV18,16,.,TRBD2,TGTGCCAGCTCACCACGTGGCGGGGGGGCCGAGGCTGAGCAGTTCTTC,CASSPRGGGAEAEQFF
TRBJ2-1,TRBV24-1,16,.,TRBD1,TGTGCCACCAGTGATTCCGGGACAGGGGTGTTCGATGAGCAGTTCTTC,CATSDSGTGVFDEQFF
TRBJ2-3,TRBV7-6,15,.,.,TGTGCCAGCAGTCGACAGTTCAACGCACCAGATACGCAGTATTTT,CASSRQFNAPDTQYF
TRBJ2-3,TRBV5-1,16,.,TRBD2,TGCGCCAGCAGCTTGCGAGCTAGCGGGGGGCGGGATACGCAGTATTTT,CASSLRASGGRDTQYF
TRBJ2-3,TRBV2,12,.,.,TGTGCCAGCAGTCAGGGGCCAGATACGCAGTATTTT,CASSQGPDTQYF
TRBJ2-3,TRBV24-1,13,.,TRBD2,TGTGCCGCTGCGGGGGGAAGCACAGATACGCAGTATTTT,CAAAGGSTDTQYF
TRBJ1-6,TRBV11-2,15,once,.,TGTGCCAGCAGCCAATACGACAGGATTGATTCACCCCTCCACTTT,CASSQYDRIDSPLHF
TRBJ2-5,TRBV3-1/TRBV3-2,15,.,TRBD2,TGTGCCAGCAGTCTGCAAGGGACTAGGAAAGAGACCCAGTACTTC,CASSLQGTRKETQYF
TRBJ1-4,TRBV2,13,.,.,TGTGCCAGCCAAATATTTAAAGGTGGACAGCACAGTTTT,CASQIFKGGQHSF
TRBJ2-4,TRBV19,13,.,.,TGTGCCAGTAGTATCGTCAGGGCCGACATTCAGTACTTC,CASSIVRADIQYF
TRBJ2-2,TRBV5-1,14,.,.,TGCGCCAGCAGCTCCCAGGGGAACACCGGGGAGCTGTTTTTT,CASSSQGNTGELFF
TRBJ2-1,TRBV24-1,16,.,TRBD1,TGTGCCACCAGTGATGCCGGACAGGCCTCCTACAATGAGCAGTTCTTC,CATSDAGQASYNEQFF
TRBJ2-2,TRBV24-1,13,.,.,TGTGCCACCAGCAGGGGCTGGACCGGGGAGCTGTTTTTT,CATSRGWTGELFF
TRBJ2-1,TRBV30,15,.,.,TGTGCCTGGAGTGCGGGGTATAGCTCCTACAATGAGCAGTTCTTC,CAWSAGYSSYNEQFF
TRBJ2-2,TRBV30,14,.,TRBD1,TGTGCCTGGACTGGGGACAGTGACACCGGGGAGCTGTTTTTT,CAWTGDSDTGELFF